This T cell receptor (beta chain) was identified during a study of OX40 agonist ivuxolimab in advanced cancers. If patients had autoimmune disease history or systemic immunosuppression, they were excluded. Sequencing used immunoSEQ multiplex PCR; TCRdb keeps in-frame clones, though not all of them. The sample lists approximately 24,000 clones; 79% were seen once. This clonotype was sampled from an adult with an advanced solid tumor such as melanoma, head and neck, liver or kidney cancer. Sequencing was performed on CD4+ or CD8+ T cells sorted from blood, taken in a trial of the OX40 agonist ivuxolimab.

The CDR3 protein is CASSFSSSGEAFF. The CDR3, as DNA: TGTGCCAGCAGCTTCTCGAGTAGCGGTGAAGCTTTCTTT. This chain joins TRBV11-3 and TRBJ1-1; D is unclear. The CDR3 loop spans 13 amino acids. Per the germline V gene, CDR1 is SGHNT and CDR2 is YENEEA. The ends were cut back, 3 bases at V and 7 bases at J, with 12 bases in the middle.